The 19 T cell receptor beta chains listed next were all sequenced from one sample in a study of PD-1 blockade in classical Hodgkin lymphoma. The protocol was immunoSEQ multiplex PCR, while the TCRdb copy is restricted to in-frame clones and leaves out a portion. The sample shows tens of thousands of clones, about 87% of them seen only once. Each patient relapsed following autologous stem cell transplantation, and prior brentuximab vedotin exposure differed. The source material was peripheral blood mononuclear cells (PBMCs), sampled at baseline. These receptors all come from a human donor with classical Hodgkin lymphoma.

The chain joins TRBV19 to TRBJ1-5, with D perhaps TRBD1 (6 bases). V lost 5 bases, J lost 3 bases, and 14 bases lay in between. The CDR3 has 15 residues. CDR1 and CDR2 from the germline V gene are LNHDA and SQIVND (reference sequence). CDR3 nucleotides: TGTGCCAGTAGTCACAGGGAACGAAACAATCAGCCCCAGCATTTT. It encodes CASSHRERNNQPQHF.

This chain links TRBV7-2 with TRBJ2-1, with 7 bases aligning to TRBD2. Per the germline V gene, CDR1 is SGHTA and CDR2 is FQGNSA. The V segment lost 6 bases and the J segment 6 bases; nucleotides outside the gene matches: 11. The CDR3 extends over 15 amino acids. DNA for the CDR3: TGTGCCAGCAGAAAACGGCGGGGGATCAGCAATGAGCAGTTCTTC. This translates into CASRKRRGISNEQFF.

The chain uses TRBV7-9 and TRBJ1-1; maybe TRBD1 (5 bases). CDR3 length: 15 residues. From germline, CDR1 is SEHNR and CDR2 FQNEAQ (reference sequence). V was shortened by 2 bases and J by 0 bases, with 10 bases between the two germline ends. CDR3 sequence reads: CASSLLAGMNTEAFF. The CDR3 coding sequence is TGTGCCAGCAGCTTACTTGCAGGGATGAACACTGAAGCTTTCTTT. The whole variable domain, remainder taken from reference TRBV7-9 and TRBJ1-1, is DTGVSQNPRHKITKRGQNVTFRCDPISEHNRLYWYRQTLGQGPEFLTYFQNEAQLEKSRLLSDRFSAERPKGSFSTLEIQRTEQGDSAMYLCASSLLAGMNTEAFFGQGTRLTVV.

The chain employs TRBV19 and TRBJ1-5, with TRBD1 as a possible D gene (6 bases). Trimming removed 2 bases from V and 0 bases from J, with 17 bases in between. The CDR3 is made up of 18 amino acids. The V gene's germline CDR1 is LNHDA and CDR2 SQIVND (reference sequence). The DNA for the CDR3 is TGTGCCAGTAGTATATATAGGGGGACTATAGGTAGCAATCAGCCCCAGCATTTT. Protein product: CASSIYRGTIGSNQPQHF.

This clone appeared a few times. The chain employs TRBV5-1 and TRBJ2-6; 8 bases align to TRBD1. Germline V gives CDR1 SGHRS, CDR2 YFSETQ. V dropped 7 bases and J dropped 0; count of bases not matched to a gene: 6. The CDR3 is 16 residues long. The CDR3 DNA reads TGCGCCAGCGGAGGACAGGGTTCCTCTGGGGCCAACGTCCTGACTTTC. Its translation is CASGGQGSSGANVLTF.

The chain uses TRBV6-7 and TRBJ1-2; D gene unclear. TRBV6-7 is placed among ORFs of uncertain function. V lost 5 bases and J 4 bases, leaving 11 bases between the germline ends. The CDR3 totals 13 residues. The CDR3 nucleotides are TGTGCCAGCAGTGACCGGACGGCCTATGGCTACACCTTC. It specifies CASSDRTAYGYTF.

V and J are TRBV6-5 and TRBJ1-1; D possibly corresponds to TRBD1 (5 bases). V lost 7 bases to trimming and J lost 1 base, with 10 bases between them. From germline, CDR1 is MNHEY and CDR2 SVGAGI. CDR3 length: 13 amino acids. The CDR3 spells CASNRGRNTEAFF. The DNA for the CDR3 is TGTGCCAGCAACCGGGGGAGGAACACTGAAGCTTTCTTT.

This clone was found once. The chain links TRBV4-1 to TRBJ2-7, with TRBD2 identical over 7 bases. J was trimmed by 3 bases and V by 4 bases; bases with no gene match: 6. The length of the CDR3 is 14 residues. Germline V gene lookup returns CDR1 MGHRA and CDR2 YSYEKL. The CDR3 bases are TGCGCCAGCAGCCCGGGACTACCCTTCTACGAGCAGTACTTC. Its protein product is CASSPGLPFYEQYF.

This chain connects TRBV9 to TRBJ2-3; perhaps TRBD2 as D (5 bases). This CDR3 has 16 amino acids. The ends were cut back, 0 bases at V and 2 bases at J, with 13 bases in the middle. Germline V gene sequence: CDR1 SGDLS, CDR2 YYNGEE. The CDR3 here is CASSVGRTSYTDTQYF. CDR3 in DNA: TGTGCCAGCAGCGTAGGCAGGACTTCTTACACAGATACGCAGTATTTT.

This chain joins TRBV30 and TRBJ2-5; 7 positions match TRBD1. With 8 bases clipped from V and 9 bases from J, the junction kept 12 bases outside the gene matches. From germline, CDR1 is GTSNPN and CDR2 SVGIG (reference sequence). This CDR3 comprises 12 residues. CDR3 nucleotides: TGTGCCCGCCGACAGGGAGTGGGGGCCCAGTACTTC. It translates to CARRQGVGAQYF.

The V gene is TRBV7-2, the J gene TRBJ2-3, with TRBD2 matching 10 bases. CDR3 length: 16 amino acids. Germline V lookup: CDR1 SGHTA, CDR2 FQGNSA. Trimming at V came to 6 bases and at J to 10 bases, leaving 16 bases not matched to a gene. The CDR3 here is CASSPASAGGFSPQYF. The CDR3 DNA follows: TGTGCCAGCAGTCCCGCCTCAGCGGGGGGGTTTTCTCCGCAGTATTTT.

The CDR3 DNA is TGTGCCAGCAGGGACGACAACACCGGGGAGCTGTTTTTT. Encoded protein: CASRDDNTGELFF. This chain links TRBV6-5 with TRBJ2-2, with unresolved D. Trimming took off 6 bases at V and 2 bases at J, with 7 bases between the two ends. Germline-derived CDR1 and CDR2 are MNHEY and SVGAGI. This CDR3 is 13 amino acids long.

Only one count was recorded for this clone. V is TRBV7-9 and J is TRBJ1-5, with 11 bases that match TRBD1. With V trimmed by 5 bases and J by 5 bases, 5 bases remained unmatched. The CDR3 length is 15 residues. Per the germline V gene, CDR1 is SEHNR and CDR2 is FQNEAQ (reference sequence). The CDR3 region is CASSPADRGHQPQHF. The CDR3 coding sequence is TGTGCCAGCAGCCCGGCGGACAGGGGGCATCAGCCCCAGCATTTT.

The J gene is TRBJ2-3, the V gene TRBV7-7; 14 nucleotides match TRBD2. The CDR3 contains 18 residues. CDR1 is SSHAT, CDR2 FNYEAQ, per germline (reference sequence). The trim removed 5 bases at V and 3 bases at J, leaving 10 bases unmatched. CDR3 sequence: CASSKRLAGGETTDTQYF. CDR3 bases: TGTGCCAGCAGCAAAAGACTAGCGGGGGGGGAAACAACAGATACGCAGTATTTT.

The rearrangement joins TRBV6-6 to TRBJ1-1; D is uncertain. The CDR3 has 12 residues. Trimming pared 3 bases from V and 12 bases from J, leaving 14 bases between. CDR1 is MNHNY and CDR2 is SVGAGI in the germline V gene (reference sequence). CDR3 DNA: TGTGCCAGCAGTTATCGTGTACAGTCAACTTTCTTT. It translates to CASSYRVQSTFF.

J is TRBJ2-3 and V is TRBV7-2; 10 bases fit TRBD2. J lost 1 base, V lost 5 bases, and 3 bases had no gene match. The CDR3 is 15 residues long. Germline CDR1 reads SGHTA; CDR2 reads FQGNSA. Written as DNA, the CDR3 is TGTGCCAGCAGCATCGGGACTAGCGGCACAGATACGCAGTATTTT. The encoded protein is CASSIGTSGTDTQYF. Based on the CDR3 plus reference TRBV7-2 and TRBJ2-3, the full variable domain is GAGVSQSPSNKVTEKGKDVELRCDPISGHTALYWYRQSLGQGLEFLIYFQGNSAPDKSGLPSDRFSAERTGGSVSTLTIQRTQQEDSAVYLCASSIGTSGTDTQYFGPGTRLTVL.

Comments on this clone: The sample holds other DNA sequences that translate to the same CDR3. V is TRBV30 and J is TRBJ1-2, with 7 bases that match TRBD1. V dropped 0 bases and J dropped 6; count of bases not matched to a gene: 1. CDR1 and CDR2 from the germline V gene are GTSNPN and SVGIG (reference sequence). The CDR3 has 12 residues. The CDR3 coding sequence is TGTGCCTGGAGTGTCGGACAGGATGGCTACACCTTC. Amino acid sequence: CAWSVGQDGYTF.

The chain links TRBV7-2 to TRBJ2-1, with 8 nucleotides matching TRBD2. V dropped 4 bases and J dropped 10; count of bases not matched to a gene: 15. CDR1 is SGHTA and CDR2 is FQGNSA in the germline V gene. There are 16 residues in the CDR3. The CDR3 DNA is TGTGCCAGCAGCTCACCGAGCGGGAGCAACCGAGGGGAGCAGTTCTTC. Its protein is CASSSPSGSNRGEQFF.

J is TRBJ2-7 and V is TRBV7-2; D perhaps matches TRBD2 (5 bases). Germline-derived CDR1 and CDR2 are SGHTA and FQGNSA. This CDR3 has 15 residues. V lost 5 bases and J 1 base, leaving 15 bases between the germline ends. The CDR3 region has the DNA TGTGCCAGCAGCCAAGCGGAGGACGGTTCCTACGAGCAGTACTTC. Protein: CASSQAEDGSYEQYF.